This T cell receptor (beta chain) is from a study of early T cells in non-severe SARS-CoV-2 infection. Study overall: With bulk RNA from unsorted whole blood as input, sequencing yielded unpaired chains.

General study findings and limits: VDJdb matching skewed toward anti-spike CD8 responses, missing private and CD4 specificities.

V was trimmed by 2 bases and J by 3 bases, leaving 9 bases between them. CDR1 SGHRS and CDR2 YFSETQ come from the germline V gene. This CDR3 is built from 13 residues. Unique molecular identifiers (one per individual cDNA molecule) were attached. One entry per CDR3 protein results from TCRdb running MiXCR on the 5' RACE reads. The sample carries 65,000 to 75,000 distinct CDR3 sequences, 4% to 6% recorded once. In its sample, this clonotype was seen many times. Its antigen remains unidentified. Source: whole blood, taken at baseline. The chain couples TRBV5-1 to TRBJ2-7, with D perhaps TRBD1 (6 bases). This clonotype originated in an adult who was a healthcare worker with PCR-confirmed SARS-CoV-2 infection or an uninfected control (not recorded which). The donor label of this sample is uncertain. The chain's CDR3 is CASSFQGNYEQYF. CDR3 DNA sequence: TGCGCCAGCAGCTTTCAGGGGAACTACGAGCAGTACTTC.